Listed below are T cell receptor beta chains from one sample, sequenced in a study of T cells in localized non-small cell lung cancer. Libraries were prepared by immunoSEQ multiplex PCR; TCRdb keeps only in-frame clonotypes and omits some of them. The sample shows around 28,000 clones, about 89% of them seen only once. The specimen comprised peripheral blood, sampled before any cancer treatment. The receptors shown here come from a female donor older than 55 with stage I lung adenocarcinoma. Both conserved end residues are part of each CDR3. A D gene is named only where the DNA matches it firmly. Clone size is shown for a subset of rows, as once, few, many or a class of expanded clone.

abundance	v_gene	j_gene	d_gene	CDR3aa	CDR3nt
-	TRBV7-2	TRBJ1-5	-	CASSLTAQQPQHF	TGTGCCAGCAGCTTAACGGCACAACAGCCCCAGCATTTT
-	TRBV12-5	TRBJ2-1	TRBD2	CASGLAGVNEQFF	TGTGCTAGTGGTTTAGCGGGAGTCAATGAGCAGTTCTTC
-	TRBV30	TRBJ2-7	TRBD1	CAWSPDRDQEQYF	TGTGCCTGGAGTCCGGACAGGGACCAAGAGCAGTACTTC
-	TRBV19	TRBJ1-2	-	CASIQTRVYGDYGYTF	TGTGCCAGTATCCAGACCCGGGTATACGGCGACTATGGCTACACCTTC
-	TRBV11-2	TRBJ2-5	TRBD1	CASSSQGTAQETQYF	TGTGCCAGCAGCTCGCAGGGGACAGCTCAAGAGACCCAGTACTTC
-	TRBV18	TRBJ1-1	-	CASSPEGTEAFF	TGTGCCAGCTCACCAGAGGGGACTGAAGCTTTCTTT
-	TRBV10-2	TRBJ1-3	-	CASRTASGNTIYF	TGCGCCAGCCGGACGGCCTCTGGAAACACCATATATTTT
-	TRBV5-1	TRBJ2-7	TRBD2	CASSLAPGTSDEQYF	TGCGCCAGCAGCTTGGCCCCCGGGACTAGCGACGAGCAGTACTTC
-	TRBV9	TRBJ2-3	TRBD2	CASSFIAGEDTQYF	TGTGCCAGCAGCTTCATAGCGGGAGAGGATACGCAGTATTTT
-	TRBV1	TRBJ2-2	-	CTSSQKGGCYYTGELFF	TGCACCAGCAGCCAAAAAGGAGGCTGCTACTACACCGGGGAGCTGTTTTTT
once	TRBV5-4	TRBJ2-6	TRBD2	CASSAGTSGASGANVLTF	TGTGCCAGCAGCGCGGGGACTAGCGGGGCCTCTGGGGCCAACGTCCTGACTTTC
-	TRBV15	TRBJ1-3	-	CATSRDRGPGNTIYF	TGTGCCACCAGCAGAGATCGGGGGCCTGGAAACACCATATATTTT
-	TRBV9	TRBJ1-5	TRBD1	CASSVEGASNQPQHF	TGTGCCAGCAGCGTGGAGGGGGCTAGCAATCAGCCCCAGCATTTT
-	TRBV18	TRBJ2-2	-	CASSPAYTGELFF	TGTGCCAGCTCACCAGCGTACACCGGGGAGCTGTTTTTT
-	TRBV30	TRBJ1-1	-	CAWSALGEAFF	TGTGCCTGGAGTGCCTTGGGTGAAGCTTTCTTT
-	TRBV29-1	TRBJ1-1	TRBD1	CSVEEAGGTEAFF	TGCAGCGTTGAAGAGGCAGGGGGCACTGAAGCTTTCTTT
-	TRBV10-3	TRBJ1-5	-	CAIRAGLDQPQHF	TGTGCCATCAGGGCAGGGCTAGACCAGCCCCAGCATTTT
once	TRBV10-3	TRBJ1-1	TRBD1	CAISDPPRQGNTEAFF	TGTGCCATCAGTGATCCCCCCAGACAGGGGAACACTGAAGCTTTCTTT
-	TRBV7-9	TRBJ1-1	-	CASSPTASTEAFF	TGTGCCAGCAGCCCGACGGCGAGTACTGAAGCTTTCTTT
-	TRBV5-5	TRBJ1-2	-	CASSLENYGYTF	TGTGCCAGCAGCCTCGAGAACTATGGCTACACCTTC
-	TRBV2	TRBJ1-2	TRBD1	CASSANPRQGNYGYTF	TGTGCCAGCAGCGCCAACCCCAGACAGGGGAACTATGGCTACACCTTC
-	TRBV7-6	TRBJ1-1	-	CASSLAQGAEAFF	TGTGCCAGCAGCTTAGCACAGGGTGCTGAAGCTTTCTTT
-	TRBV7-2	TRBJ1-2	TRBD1	CASSQGQGYGYTF	TGTGCCAGCAGCCAGGGACAGGGCTATGGCTACACCTTC
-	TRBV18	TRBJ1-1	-	CASSPKAQPDSNTEAFF	TGTGCCAGCTCACCAAAGGCACAGCCGGACTCTAACACTGAAGCTTTCTTT
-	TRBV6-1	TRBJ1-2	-	CASHNRIGNYGYTF	TGTGCCAGCCATAACCGAATTGGTAACTATGGCTACACCTTC
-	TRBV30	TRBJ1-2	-	CAWRWQGEYGYTF	TGTGCCTGGAGGTGGCAGGGAGAGTATGGCTACACCTTC
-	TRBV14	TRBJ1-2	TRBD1	CASTPGTDLYGYTF	TGTGCCAGCACCCCAGGGACAGACCTCTATGGCTACACCTTC
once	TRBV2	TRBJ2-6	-	CASSLRRDSGANVLTF	TGTGCCAGCAGTCTCCGCCGGGACTCTGGGGCCAACGTCCTGACTTTC
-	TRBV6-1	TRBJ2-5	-	CASASYWEETQYF	TGTGCCAGCGCATCCTATTGGGAAGAGACCCAGTACTTC
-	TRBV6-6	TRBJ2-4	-	CASSGQNIQYF	TGTGCCAGTTCGGGACAAAACATTCAGTACTTC
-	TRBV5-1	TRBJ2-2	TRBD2	CASSFSSGRASRTGELFF	TGCGCCAGCAGCTTCAGTAGCGGGAGGGCCTCGAGAACCGGGGAGCTGTTTTTT
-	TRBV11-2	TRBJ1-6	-	CASSLSRGVAPLHF	TGTGCCAGCAGCCTCTCGAGGGGCGTAGCACCCCTCCACTTT
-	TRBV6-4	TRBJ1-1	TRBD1	CASREIQGGNTEAFF	TGTGCCAGCAGAGAAATTCAGGGGGGTAACACTGAAGCTTTCTTT
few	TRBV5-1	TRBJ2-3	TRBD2	CASSSTSGDTDTQYF	TGCGCCAGCAGCTCGACTAGCGGAGACACAGATACGCAGTATTTT
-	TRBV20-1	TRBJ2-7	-	CSARGRNEQYF	TGCAGTGCTAGGGGCCGGAACGAGCAGTACTTC
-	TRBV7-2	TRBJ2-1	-	CASILSGWGDDEQFF	TGTGCCAGCATACTTAGTGGGTGGGGCGACGATGAGCAGTTCTTC
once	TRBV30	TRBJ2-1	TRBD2	CAWTLLSGRVNEQFF	TGTGCCTGGACATTATTGAGCGGGAGAGTGAACGAGCAGTTCTTC
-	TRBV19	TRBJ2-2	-	CASSIARRRGTGELFF	TGTGCCAGTAGTATAGCAAGGCGACGGGGCACCGGGGAGCTGTTTTTT
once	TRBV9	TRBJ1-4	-	CASSRGPNTNEKLFF	TGTGCCAGCAGCAGGGGACCCAATACAAATGAAAAACTGTTTTTT
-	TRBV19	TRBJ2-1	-	CASSIALVGEQFF	TGTGCCAGTAGTATAGCACTAGTAGGTGAGCAGTTCTTC
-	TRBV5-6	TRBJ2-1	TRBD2	CASSLDLAAPYNEQFF	TGTGCCAGCAGCTTGGACCTAGCGGCTCCTTACAATGAGCAGTTCTTC
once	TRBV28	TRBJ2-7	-	CASSSTYTSPLYEQYF	TGTGCCAGCAGTTCAACCTATACTAGCCCCCTCTACGAGCAGTACTTC
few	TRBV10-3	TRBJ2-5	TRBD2	CAISWTSFSSETQYF	TGTGCCATCAGTTGGACTAGCTTTTCTTCGGAGACCCAGTACTTC
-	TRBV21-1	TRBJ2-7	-	CASSKISLHIRGF	TGTGCCAGCAGCAAAATTTCCCTCCACATCCGAGGCTTC
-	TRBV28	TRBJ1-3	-	CASSLNRNSGNTIYF	TGTGCCAGCAGTTTAAATAGAAACTCGGGAAACACCATATATTTT
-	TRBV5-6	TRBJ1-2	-	CASSLERGGGYTF	TGTGCCAGCAGCTTGGAGCGGGGGGGTGGCTACACCTTC
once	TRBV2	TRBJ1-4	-	CAISSGRNEKLFF	TGTGCCATTTCCAGCGGAAGAAATGAAAAACTGTTTTTT
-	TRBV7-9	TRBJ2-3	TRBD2	CASSLPGTSGTQYF	TGTGCCAGCAGCTTACCCGGGACTAGCGGTACGCAGTATTTT
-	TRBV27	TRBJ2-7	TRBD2	CASSGLAVGGEQYF	TGTGCCAGCAGCGGACTAGCGGTCGGGGGTGAGCAGTACTTC
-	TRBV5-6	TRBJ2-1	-	CASSLENEQFF	TGTGCCAGCAGCTTGGAAAATGAGCAGTTCTTC
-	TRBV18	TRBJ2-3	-	CASSPGSADSTDTQYF	TGTGCCAGCTCACCAGGTAGCGCTGATAGCACAGATACGCAGTATTTT
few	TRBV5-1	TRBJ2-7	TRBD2	CASSLKVRLAGGSSYEQYF	TGCGCCAGCAGCTTGAAGGTGAGACTAGCGGGAGGGTCCTCCTACGAGCAGTACTTC
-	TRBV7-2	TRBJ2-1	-	CASKLGLNNEQFF	TGCGCCAGCAAGTTAGGGCTAAACAATGAGCAGTTCTTC
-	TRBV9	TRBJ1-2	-	CASSAGHFSNYGYTF	TGTGCCAGCAGCGCCGGACATTTTTCTAACTATGGCTACACCTTC
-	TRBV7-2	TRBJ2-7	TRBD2	CASSGTRGNEQYF	TGTGCCAGCAGTGGGACTAGGGGTAACGAGCAGTACTTC